Sequencing of this TCR beta chain was carried out in a study of cytomegalovirus exposure and HLA in healthy donors. On the study more broadly: Earlier sequencing of about 179 million T cells yielded under 120 million unique TCR beta sequences.

This clone was detected a few times. Its antigen remains unknown. Notes on the study in general: The study recorded fewer than 200 TCR beta chains that were cytomegalovirus-associated.

Primers: 60 Vbeta forward and 13 Jbeta reverse. TCRdb's copy holds only in-frame clones and misses some; the assay was immunoSEQ multiplex PCR. Among about 120,000 clones listed, more than 60% were seen once. CDR1 MNHEY and CDR2 SVGAGI come from the germline V gene. This CDR3 spans 12 amino acids. With V trimmed by 6 bases and J by 3 bases, 2 bases remained unmatched. The receptor's source is a woman in her forties or fifties in good health and CMV-seropositive. The sequenced material came from PBMCs. The V and J genes are TRBV6-5 and TRBJ2-7; 7 nucleotides agree with TRBD1. The DNA for the CDR3 is TGTGCCAGCAGCTCAGGGGGCTACGAGCAGTACTTC. Translation: CASSSGGYEQYF.